The rows below give T cell receptor beta chains drawn from one sample of a study of blood T cell repertoires in COVID-19. TCRdb keeps only in-frame clones here, not all; method: immunoSEQ multiplex PCR. The table lists around 120,000 clones, 55% to 75% of them singletons, with approximately 2.3% in the top ten. Sequencing was performed on peripheral blood. All receptors come from a woman aged 70-85 years with acute or convalescent COVID-19. CDR3s include the opening cysteine and the closing phenylalanine or tryptophan. D genes are given only for firm matches. Part of the rows lack a size; the others show once, few, many or a class for expanded clones.

D gene | J gene | clone size | V gene | CDR3 DNA | CDR3 protein
- | TRBJ1-5 | - | TRBV27 | TGTGCCAGCAGTTTATCACACAATAGCAATCAGCCCCAGCATTTT | CASSLSHNSNQPQHF
- | TRBJ2-1 | - | TRBV19 | TGTGCCAGTAGTATCGGAGGACAGCCCTACAATGAGCAGTTCTTC | CASSIGGQPYNEQFF
- | TRBJ1-5 | - | TRBV7-2 | TGTGCCAGCAGCGTCTTAAGCAATCAGCCCCAGCATTTT | CASSVLSNQPQHF
- | TRBJ2-5 | - | TRBV24-1 | TGTGCCACCTCGGGTGTTGGGAGAGAGACCCAGTACTTC | CATSGVGRETQYF
TRBD1 | TRBJ1-1 | once | TRBV10-3 | TGTGCCATCAGTGGCGCGGTCAGGGGGCCAGATGAAGCTTTCTTT | CAISGAVRGPDEAFF
TRBD1 | TRBJ2-7 | - | TRBV19 | TGTGCCAGTAGTACGATACAGGGGGCAGGGGAGCAGTACTTC | CASSTIQGAGEQYF
TRBD2 | TRBJ2-2 | - | TRBV2 | TGTGCCGCCCGGGGGCGGCTAGCGGGGGGGACGGGTGCCGGGGAGCTGTTTTTT | CAARGRLAGGTGAGELFF
- | TRBJ1-2 | - | TRBV4-2 | TGTGCCAGCAGCCAAGATTTCAGAAAGGAGTCATCTTACACCTTC | CASSQDFRKESSYTF
TRBD1 | TRBJ1-4 | - | TRBV5-1 | TGCGCCAGCAGCCCTTCGAGGGGGCGCGGTGAAAAACTGTTTTTT | CASSPSRGRGEKLFF
TRBD2 | TRBJ2-3 | few | TRBV7-2 | TGTGCCAGCAGCTCCCTAGCGGGGGGAATTAGCACAGATACGCAGTATTTT | CASSSLAGGISTDTQYF
TRBD2 | TRBJ2-7 | - | TRBV5-4 | TGTGCCAGCAGCCCCGGACTAGCCATCATCTACGAGCAGTACTTC | CASSPGLAIIYEQYF
TRBD1 | TRBJ2-7 | - | TRBV19 | TGTGCCAGTATGGGGGGACAGGGAGCCTACGAGCAGTACTTC | CASMGGQGAYEQYF
TRBD1 | TRBJ2-7 | - | TRBV11-1 | TGTGCCAGCAGCTTAGCTCCGACAGGGACCTACGAGCAGTACTTC | CASSLAPTGTYEQYF
- | TRBJ1-3 | - | TRBV28 | TGTGCCAGCAGTTTAGGCATGGCTGGAAACACCATATATTTT | CASSLGMAGNTIYF
TRBD1 | TRBJ2-3 | - | TRBV10-2 | TGCGCCAGCAGTAACAGACAGGGTTTGGCAGATACGCAGTATTTT | CASSNRQGLADTQYF
- | TRBJ2-1 | once | TRBV12-3/TRBV12-4 | TGTGCCAGCAGTTTAGGAGGGGGGGATGAGCAGTTCTTC | CASSLGGGDEQFF
TRBD1 | TRBJ2-6 | - | TRBV10-3 | TGTGCCATCAGTTCAGGGACAGGGGGCTTTGGGGCCAACGTCCTGACTTTC | CAISSGTGGFGANVLTF
TRBD1 | TRBJ1-1 | few | TRBV7-2 | TGTGCCAGCAGCTTAGAGCAGGGGGCAGAAGCTTTCTTT | CASSLEQGAEAFF
TRBD1 | TRBJ1-2 | - | TRBV6-2/TRBV6-3 | TGTGCCAGCAGTTACGCCGGGACAGGGTTGAACTATGGCTACACCTTC | CASSYAGTGLNYGYTF
TRBD1 | TRBJ2-5 | - | TRBV7-9 | TGTGCCAGCAGCGCAGACAGGGGTCGAGAGACCCAGTACTTC | CASSADRGRETQYF
TRBD1 | TRBJ2-5 | - | TRBV30 | TGTGCCTGGGGTACAGGGGGCGCGAAGACCCAGTACTTC | CAWGTGGAKTQYF
- | TRBJ1-1 | once | TRBV19 | TGTGCCAGTAGTATAGAGCGGGGGGGCACTGAAGCTTTCTTT | CASSIERGGTEAFF
TRBD1 | TRBJ1-2 | - | TRBV3-1/TRBV3-2 | TGTGCCAGCAGCCAAGATATTGACAGGGTAATCTATGGCTACACCTTC | CASSQDIDRVIYGYTF
TRBD1 | TRBJ2-1 | - | TRBV5-1 | TGCGCCAGCAGCCCCGGACAGGGGTACAATGAGCAGTTCTTC | CASSPGQGYNEQFF
- | TRBJ1-3 | - | TRBV7-2 | TGTGCCAGCAGCTCCCAAACGGGTGGCGGAAACACCATATATTTT | CASSSQTGGGNTIYF
TRBD2 | TRBJ2-3 | few | TRBV7-9 | TGTGCCAGCAGCTTAGCTAGCGGGAGTCAGGGCACAGATACGCAGTATTTT | CASSLASGSQGTDTQYF
- | TRBJ2-1 | - | TRBV15 | TGTGCCACCAGCAGAGAAGGGGAAAAGGGTGAGCAGTTCTTC | CATSREGEKGEQFF
- | TRBJ2-1 | - | TRBV6-5 | TGTGCCAGCAGTTACGACGGGATCTACAATGAGCAGTTCTTC | CASSYDGIYNEQFF
- | TRBJ2-3 | few | TRBV5-6 | TGTGCCAGCAGCTTGTTAATGCGACAGACTAGCACAGATACGCAGTATTTT | CASSLLMRQTSTDTQYF
- | TRBJ2-7 | - | TRBV5-6 | TGTGCCAGCACCCTCGGACGGAGGGACTACGAGCAGTACTTC | CASTLGRRDYEQYF
TRBD2 | TRBJ2-5 | - | TRBV13 | TGTGCCAGCAGCTCCCCTAGCGGGAGGGGTCTGGAGACCCAGTACTTC | CASSSPSGRGLETQYF
- | TRBJ2-5 | - | TRBV7-9 | TGTGCCAGCACTTTGGGTCTTCAAGAGACCCAGTACTTC | CASTLGLQETQYF
- | TRBJ2-5 | - | TRBV9 | TGTGCCAGCAGCGTATGGGGCAGTGGGTCGGAGACCCAGTACTTC | CASSVWGSGSETQYF
TRBD1 | TRBJ1-2 | - | TRBV29-1 | TGCAGCGTACGAGCGGACAGGTCCTATGGCTACACCTTC | CSVRADRSYGYTF
TRBD2 | TRBJ2-1 | once | TRBV27 | TGTGCCAGCAGTTTTCCCAGTAGCGGGACCGCGGCGGATGAGCAGTTCTTC | CASSFPSSGTAADEQFF
TRBD1 | TRBJ1-5 | - | TRBV27 | TGTGCCAGCAGTACCGGGACAGTTAGCAATCAGCCCCAGCATTTT | CASSTGTVSNQPQHF
TRBD1 | TRBJ1-2 | - | TRBV29-1 | TGCAGCGTTTTGCCCCCGGGACAGGGGGCCTATGGCTACACCTTC | CSVLPPGQGAYGYTF
TRBD1 | TRBJ2-3 | - | TRBV9 | TGTGCCAGCAGCGTAGGGGACAGTAGAGCAGATACGCAGTATTTT | CASSVGDSRADTQYF
TRBD2 | TRBJ2-7 | once | TRBV27 | TGTGCCAGCAGTTTTACTAGCGGAGGGGAGCAGTACTTC | CASSFTSGGEQYF
- | TRBJ2-1 | - | TRBV19 | TGTGCCAGTAGTATGGGCGCAGTCCACAATGAGCAGTTCTTC | CASSMGAVHNEQFF
- | TRBJ1-3 | - | TRBV6-2/TRBV6-3 | TGTGCCAGCAGTATAGGAGTCTCTGGAAACACCATATATTTT | CASSIGVSGNTIYF